This T cell receptor beta chain emerged from a study of tumor and adjacent non-tumor tissue in lung cancer. Three rounds of nested PCR, following a modified ARM-PCR protocol, produced the TCRbeta library. Each CDR3 protein is one row after TCRdb ran MiXCR on the multiplex PCR reads. Seen here are over 60,000 distinct CDR3 sequences, about three quarters observed once, and the top ten hold 28%. Study findings and constraints: Significantly higher TCR diversity was found in tumor than normal lung.

This sample's RNA came from whole unsorted tissue. CDR3 size: 16 residues. Germline V gene sequence: CDR1 DFQATT, CDR2 SNEGSKA (reference sequence). About this clonotype: Its antigen is not identified. A junction boundary mismatches the germline segment, possibly from a read error.

V gene TRBV20-1 combines with J gene TRBJ2-3; D might be TRBD2 (6 bases). The sequencing sample was made of lung tumor tissue. The receptor was isolated from a man between 60 and 75 years old with non-small cell lung cancer. Here the CDR3 DNA reads TGCAGTGCTAGAGATCCCCGTGGGAGGAGCACAGCTACGCAGTATTTT. It encodes CSARDPRGRSTATQYF.